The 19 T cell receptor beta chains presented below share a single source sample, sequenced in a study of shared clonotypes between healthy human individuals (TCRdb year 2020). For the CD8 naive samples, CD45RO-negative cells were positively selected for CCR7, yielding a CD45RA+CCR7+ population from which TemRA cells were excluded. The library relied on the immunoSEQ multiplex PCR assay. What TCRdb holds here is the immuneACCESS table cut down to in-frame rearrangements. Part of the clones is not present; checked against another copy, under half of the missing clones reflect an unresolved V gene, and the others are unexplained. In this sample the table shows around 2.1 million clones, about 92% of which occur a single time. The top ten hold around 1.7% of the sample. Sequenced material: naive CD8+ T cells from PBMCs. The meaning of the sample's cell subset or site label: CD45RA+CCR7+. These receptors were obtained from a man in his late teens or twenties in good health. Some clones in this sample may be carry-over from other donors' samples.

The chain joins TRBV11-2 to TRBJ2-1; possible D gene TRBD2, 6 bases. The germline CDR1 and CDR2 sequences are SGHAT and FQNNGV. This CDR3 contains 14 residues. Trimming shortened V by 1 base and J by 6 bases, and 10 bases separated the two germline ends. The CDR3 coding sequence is TGTGCCAGCAGCTTAGTCCGGGAGTCCAATGAGCAGTTCTTC. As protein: CASSLVRESNEQFF.

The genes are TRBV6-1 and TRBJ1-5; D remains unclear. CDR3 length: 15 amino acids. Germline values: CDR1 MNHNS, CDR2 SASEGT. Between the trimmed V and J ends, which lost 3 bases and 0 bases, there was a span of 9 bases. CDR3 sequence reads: CASSEYYGSNQPQHF. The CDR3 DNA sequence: TGTGCCAGCAGTGAGTACTACGGTAGCAATCAGCCCCAGCATTTT.

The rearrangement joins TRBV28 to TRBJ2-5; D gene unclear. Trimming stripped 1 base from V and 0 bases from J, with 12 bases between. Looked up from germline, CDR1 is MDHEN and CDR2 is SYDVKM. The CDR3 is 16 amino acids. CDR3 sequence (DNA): TGTGCCAGCAGTTTATACTTCGGTCAGTACCAAGAGACCCAGTACTTC. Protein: CASSLYFGQYQETQYF.

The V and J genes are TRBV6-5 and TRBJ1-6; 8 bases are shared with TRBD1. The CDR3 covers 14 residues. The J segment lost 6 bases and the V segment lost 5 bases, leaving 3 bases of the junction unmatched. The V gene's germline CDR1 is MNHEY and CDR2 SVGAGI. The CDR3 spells CASSIGQGNSPLHF. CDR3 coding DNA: TGTGCCAGCAGTATCGGACAGGGTAATTCACCCCTCCACTTT.

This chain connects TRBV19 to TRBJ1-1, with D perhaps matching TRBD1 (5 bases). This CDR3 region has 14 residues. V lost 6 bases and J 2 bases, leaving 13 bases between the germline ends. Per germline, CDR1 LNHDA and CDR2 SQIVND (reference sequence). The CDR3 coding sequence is TGTGCCAGTAGATGGGGGTCCAAAAACACTGAAGCTTTCTTT. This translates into CASRWGSKNTEAFF.

CDR3 coding DNA: TGCGCCAGCAGCAACGAAGGCGGCTACACCTTC. Amino acids: CASSNEGGYTF. This rearrangement joins TRBV5-1 to TRBJ1-2; D gene unclear. Germline V lookup: CDR1 SGHRS, CDR2 YFSETQ. The V and J ends lost 4 bases and 8 bases respectively, with 9 bases between them. CDR3 length: 11 residues.

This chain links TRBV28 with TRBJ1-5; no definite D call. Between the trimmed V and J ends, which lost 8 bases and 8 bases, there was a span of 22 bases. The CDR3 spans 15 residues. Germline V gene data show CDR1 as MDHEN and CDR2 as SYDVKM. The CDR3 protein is CASVGRPVAGEPQHF. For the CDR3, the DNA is TGTGCCAGCGTAGGTCGGCCCGTTGCGGGAGAGCCCCAGCATTTT.

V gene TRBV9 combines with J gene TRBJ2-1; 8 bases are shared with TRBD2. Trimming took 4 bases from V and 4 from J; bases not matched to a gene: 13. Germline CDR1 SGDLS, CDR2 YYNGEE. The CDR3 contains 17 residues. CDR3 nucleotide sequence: TGTGCCAGCAGCACCCGGGAGGGGGATTGGCGGTACAATGAGCAGTTCTTC. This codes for CASSTREGDWRYNEQFF.

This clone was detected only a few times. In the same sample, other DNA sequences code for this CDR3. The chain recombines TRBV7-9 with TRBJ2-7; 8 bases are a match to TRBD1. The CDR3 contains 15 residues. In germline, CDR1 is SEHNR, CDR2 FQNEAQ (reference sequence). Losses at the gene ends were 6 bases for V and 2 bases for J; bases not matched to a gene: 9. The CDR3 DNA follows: TGTGCCAGCAGTTCAAGAAGGGACAGGCCCTACGAGCAGTACTTC. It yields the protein CASSSRRDRPYEQYF.

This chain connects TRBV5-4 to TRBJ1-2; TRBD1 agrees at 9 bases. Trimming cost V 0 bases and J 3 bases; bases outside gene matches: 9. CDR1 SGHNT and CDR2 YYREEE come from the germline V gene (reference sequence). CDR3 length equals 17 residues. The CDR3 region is CASSLAGWDRVHYGYTF. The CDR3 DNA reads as TGTGCCAGCAGCTTGGCCGGCTGGGACAGGGTTCACTATGGCTACACCTTC.

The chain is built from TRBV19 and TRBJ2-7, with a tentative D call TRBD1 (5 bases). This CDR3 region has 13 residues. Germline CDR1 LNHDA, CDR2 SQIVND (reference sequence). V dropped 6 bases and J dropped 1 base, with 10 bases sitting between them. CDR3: CASSGRTSYEQYF. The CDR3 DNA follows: TGTGCCAGTAGCGGACGGACATCCTACGAGCAGTACTTC.

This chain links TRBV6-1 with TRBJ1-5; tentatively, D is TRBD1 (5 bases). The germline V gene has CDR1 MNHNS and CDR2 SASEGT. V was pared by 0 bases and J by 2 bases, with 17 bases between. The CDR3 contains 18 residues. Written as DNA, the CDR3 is TGTGCCAGCAGTGAAGCGGGGCTAGGGAACTGGGGCAATCAGCCCCAGCATTTT. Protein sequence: CASSEAGLGNWGNQPQHF.

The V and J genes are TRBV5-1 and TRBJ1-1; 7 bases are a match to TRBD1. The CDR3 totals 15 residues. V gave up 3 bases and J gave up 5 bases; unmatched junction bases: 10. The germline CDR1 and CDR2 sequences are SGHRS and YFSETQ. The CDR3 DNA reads TGCGCCAGCAGCTCAATTACCGAACAGGGGACTGAAGCTTTCTTT. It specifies CASSSITEQGTEAFF.

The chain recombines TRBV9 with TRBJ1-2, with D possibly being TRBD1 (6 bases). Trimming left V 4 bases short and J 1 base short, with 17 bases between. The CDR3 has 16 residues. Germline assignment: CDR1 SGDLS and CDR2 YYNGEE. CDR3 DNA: TGTGCCAGCAGCCTGCCCAGGACAGAGAATAACTATGGCTACACCTTC. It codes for CASSLPRTENNYGYTF.

CDR3 DNA sequence: TGTGCCAGTAATCAATTCCGGTCCGGGGGCGGAACTAATGAAAAACTGTTTTTT. It yields the protein CASNQFRSGGGTNEKLFF. The J gene is TRBJ1-4, the V gene TRBV19; the D gene is possibly TRBD1 (6 bases). V lost 7 bases and J lost 1, with 22 bases in between. The CDR3 loop spans 18 amino acids. The germline V gene encodes CDR1 LNHDA and CDR2 SQIVND (reference sequence). Drawing the rest from reference TRBV19 and TRBJ1-4, the complete variable domain is DGGITQSPKYLFRKEGQNVTLSCEQNLNHDAMYWYRQDPGQGLRLIYYSQIVNDFQKGDIAEGYSVSREKKESFPLTVTSAQKNPTAFYLCASNQFRSGGGTNEKLFFGSGTQLSVL.

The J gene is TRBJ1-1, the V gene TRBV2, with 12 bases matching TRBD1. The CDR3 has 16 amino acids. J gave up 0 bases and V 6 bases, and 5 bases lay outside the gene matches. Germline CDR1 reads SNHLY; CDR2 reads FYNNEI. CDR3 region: CASRGTGGFVNTEAFF. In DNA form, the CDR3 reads TGTGCCAGCAGGGGGACAGGGGGCTTTGTGAACACTGAAGCTTTCTTT. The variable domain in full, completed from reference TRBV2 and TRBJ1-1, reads EPEVTQTPSHQVTQMGQEVILRCVPISNHLYFYWYRQILGQKVEFLVSFYNNEISEKSEIFDDQFSVERPDGSNFTLKIRSTKLEDSAMYFCASRGTGGFVNTEAFFGQGTRLTVV.

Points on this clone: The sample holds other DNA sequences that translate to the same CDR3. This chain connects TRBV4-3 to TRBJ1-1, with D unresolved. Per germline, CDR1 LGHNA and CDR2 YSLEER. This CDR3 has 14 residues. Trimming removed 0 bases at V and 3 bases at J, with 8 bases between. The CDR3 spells CASSQDRADTEAFF. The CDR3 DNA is TGCGCCAGCAGCCAAGATCGGGCGGACACTGAAGCTTTCTTT.

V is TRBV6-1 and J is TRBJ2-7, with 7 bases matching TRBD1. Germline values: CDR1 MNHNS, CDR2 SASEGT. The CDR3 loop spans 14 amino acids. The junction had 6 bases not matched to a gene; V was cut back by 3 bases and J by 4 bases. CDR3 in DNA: TGTGCCAGCAGTGAGGGGGACAGTCTGTACGAGCAGTACTTC. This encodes CASSEGDSLYEQYF.

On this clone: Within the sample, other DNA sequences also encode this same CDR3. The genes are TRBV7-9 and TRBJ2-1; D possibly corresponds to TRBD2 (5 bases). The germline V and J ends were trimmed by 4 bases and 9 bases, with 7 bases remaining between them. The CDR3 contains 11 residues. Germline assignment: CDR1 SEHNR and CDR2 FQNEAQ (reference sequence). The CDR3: CASSSGGEQFF. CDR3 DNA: TGTGCCAGCAGCTCCGGAGGTGAGCAGTTCTTC.